The clone carrying this T cell receptor (beta chain) showed up many times. Its antigen is still unknown. This sample stems from a study of identical twins. Study-level findings and limits: Clonotypes of the beta chain that were abundant in cord blood carried fewer insertions (memory repertoires showed none). Cross-sectional statistics underpinned the conclusions; the same donors were not followed. There was an excess of low generation probability in the out-of-frame alpha sequences that twins shared.

TCRdb re-derived calls from the 5' RACE reads in MiXCR, one entry per CDR3 protein. The table has 640,000 or so distinct CDR3 sequences, 5.5% to 6.5% seen once. The CDR3 spans 16 residues. Looked up from germline, CDR1 is LNHDA and CDR2 is SQIVND (reference sequence). Trimming removed 2 bases from V and 7 bases from J, with 18 bases in between. The chain employs TRBV19 and TRBJ1-5; unclear D gene. What was sequenced was naive T cells sorted from blood. The source is a man between 18 and 29 years old in good health. The CDR3: CASSIIFVGLQQPQHF. In DNA form, the CDR3 reads TGTGCCAGTAGTATAATTTTCGTGGGCTTGCAGCAGCCCCAGCATTTT.